The present T cell receptor (beta chain) was sequenced within a study of T cells in localized non-small cell lung cancer. The CDR3 extends over 15 amino acids. V was clipped by 6 bases and J by 1 base, with 14 bases between them. Germline CDR1 SGHRS, CDR2 YFSETQ. Profiled with immunoSEQ multiplex PCR; TCRdb holds only in-frame clones, not every one. The sample records 43,000 or so clones, over 75% being singletons. Findings of the study overall: Among the tissues sampled, uninvolved adjacent lung had the highest T cell clonality, above tumor. Sequencing was restricted to one tumor region; therefore, heterogeneity remains possible.

A remark on this clone: Its antigen is unidentified.

The rearrangement links TRBV5-1 to TRBJ2-1, with D perhaps TRBD2 (5 bases). The sample consisted of PBMCs, taken before any cancer treatment. This sequence was found in a woman between 35 and 70 years old with stage II lung adenocarcinoma. The CDR3 DNA reads TGCGCCAGCACCCCCGGGGTGGGTTCCTACAATGAGCAGTTCTTC. This codes for CASTPGVGSYNEQFF. Full variable domain (missing parts from reference TRBV5-1 and TRBJ2-1): KAGVTQTPRYLIKTRGQQVTLSCSPISGHRSVSWYQQTPGQGLQFLFEYFSETQRNKGNFPGRFSGRQFSNSRSEMNVSTLELGDSALYLCASTPGVGSYNEQFFGPGTRLTVL.